This passage covers 8 T cell receptor beta chains from one sample sequenced in a study of blood T cell repertoires in COVID-19. Generated by immunoSEQ multiplex PCR, the TCRdb table keeps only in-frame clones and is missing some. This table holds fewer than 150,000 clones, about 89% found once. Specimen: peripheral blood. The receptor source for this set is a woman aged 55-70 years with acute or convalescent COVID-19.

V gene TRBV19 combines with J gene TRBJ1-2; tentative D call: TRBD1 (6 bases). The germline gives CDR1 LNHDA, CDR2 SQIVND (reference sequence). The length of the CDR3 is 12 residues. V lost 4 bases to trimming and J lost 7 bases, with 10 bases between them. The CDR3 region has the DNA TGTGCCAGTAGTACCCTGGACAGTGGCTACACCTTC. Amino acids: CASSTLDSGYTF. Variable domain in full (rest from reference TRBV19 and TRBJ1-2): DGGITQSPKYLFRKEGQNVTLSCEQNLNHDAMYWYRQDPGQGLRLIYYSQIVNDFQKGDIAEGYSVSREKKESFPLTVTSAQKNPTAFYLCASSTLDSGYTFGSGTRLTVV.

The V gene is TRBV27, the J gene TRBJ2-7; 11 nucleotides align to TRBD2. There are 14 residues in the CDR3. CDR1 is MNHEY and CDR2 is SMNVEV in the germline V gene (reference sequence). The V gene end was trimmed by 5 bases and the J gene end by 3 bases; junction bases not matched to a gene: 3. CDR3 DNA: TGTGCCAGCAGTCCGGGGACTAGCGGCTACGAGCAGTACGTC. Protein sequence: CASSPGTSGYEQYV.

The chain employs TRBV28 and TRBJ1-4; D gene uncertain. Germline loops: CDR1 MDHEN, CDR2 SYDVKM. V was clipped by 10 bases and J by 5 bases, with 17 bases between them. The CDR3 is 14 amino acids. CDR3 bases: TGTGCCACCAGCATGGAGACGCGGAATGAAAAACTGTTTTTT. Translating gives CATSMETRNEKLFF.

The rearrangement links TRBV6-5 to TRBJ1-1; 8 nucleotides agree with TRBD1. Trimming took 8 bases from V and 4 from J; bases not matched to a gene: 6. This CDR3 has 13 amino acids. Germline-derived CDR1 and CDR2 are MNHEY and SVGAGI. The CDR3 spells CASGGQAGTEAFF. The DNA of the CDR3 is TGTGCCAGCGGGGGACAGGCAGGCACTGAAGCTTTCTTT.

The chain couples TRBV5-1 to TRBJ2-2; D is perhaps TRBD2 (6 bases). The CDR3 is made up of 14 amino acids. Germline CDR1 SGHRS, CDR2 YFSETQ. V was trimmed by 0 bases and J by 4 bases, leaving 7 bases between them. Written as DNA, the CDR3 is TGCGCCAGCAGCTTGGACGGGAGCACCGGGGAGCTGTTTTTT. This codes for CASSLDGSTGELFF.

The rearrangement joins TRBV7-9 to TRBJ1-2; D is uncertain. This CDR3 has 15 amino acids. Germline CDR1 and CDR2: SEHNR and FQNEAQ (reference sequence). Deletions cut 3 bases from V and 4 bases from J, with 15 bases between. CDR3: CASSFQRALGYGYTF. The CDR3 coding sequence is TGTGCCAGCAGCTTTCAGAGGGCGCTGGGCTATGGCTACACCTTC.

V usage is TRBV5-1 and J usage is TRBJ1-1, with 8 positions matching TRBD1. Germline-derived CDR1 and CDR2 are SGHRS and YFSETQ. J lost 3 bases, V lost 5 bases, and 3 bases had no gene match. The CDR3 sequence is 13 residues long. The CDR3: CASRPDRDTEAFF. The CDR3 region has the DNA TGCGCCAGCAGGCCGGACAGGGACACTGAAGCTTTCTTT.

V and J are TRBV7-9 and TRBJ1-5, with 9 bases fitting TRBD1. The CDR3 is 14 residues long. CDR1 SEHNR and CDR2 FQNEAQ come from the germline V gene (reference sequence). V was clipped by 5 bases and J by 7 bases; unmatched bases: 6. CDR3 coding DNA: TGTGCCAGCAGCCAAACAGGGGGCGGCCAGCCCCAGCATTTT. It codes for CASSQTGGGQPQHF.